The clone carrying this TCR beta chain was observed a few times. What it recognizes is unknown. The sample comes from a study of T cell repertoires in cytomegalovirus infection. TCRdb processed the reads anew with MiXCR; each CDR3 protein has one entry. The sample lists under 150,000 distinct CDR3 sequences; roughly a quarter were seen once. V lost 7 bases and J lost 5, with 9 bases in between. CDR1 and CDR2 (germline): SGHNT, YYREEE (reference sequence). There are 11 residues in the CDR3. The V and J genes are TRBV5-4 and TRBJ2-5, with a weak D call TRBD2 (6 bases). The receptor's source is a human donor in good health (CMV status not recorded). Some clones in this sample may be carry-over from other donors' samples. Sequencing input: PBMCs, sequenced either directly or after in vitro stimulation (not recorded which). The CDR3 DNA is TGTGCCAGCTCGGAGGGGGAGACCCAGTACTTC. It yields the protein CASSEGETQYF.